This T cell receptor beta chain is drawn from a study of HIV-infected patients and healthy controls. Whole-study findings and limits: Significantly higher mean Gini indices appeared in HIV-infected repertoires, possibly reflecting oligoclonality.

The CDR3 runs to 14 residues. Deletions cut 8 bases from V and 0 bases from J, with 8 bases between. Germline V gene data show CDR1 as SNHLY and CDR2 as FYNNEI. Judged by abundance, this clonotype is large. Its target is not known. Reverse transcription used about 510 ng RNA and constant-region primers for alpha and beta. Each of the alpha and beta chains got its own library through chain-specific third strand synthesis with indices. TCRdb analysed the 5' RACE reads with MiXCR anew, one entry per CDR3 protein. Among about 5,500 distinct CDR3 sequences, about 7.7% were seen once, and the ten largest hold nearly 20%. No cell fractionation was done, so the repertoire covers all unsorted peripheral blood T cells. The RNA source was an approximately 2.4 ml peripheral blood draw.

The sequence was collected from an adult with HIV infection. The genes are TRBV2 and TRBJ1-6, with D hard to call. Sequencing was performed on blood, taken before antiretroviral therapy. The CDR3 protein is CASEQSSYNSPLHF. CDR3 DNA: TGTGCCAGCGAACAAAGCTCCTATAATTCACCCCTCCACTTT.